This T cell receptor beta chain emerged from a study of blood T cell repertoires in COVID-19. Study-wide context: Donors in the United States, Italy and Spain gave samples during acute or convalescent COVID-19.

Germline trimming cut 1 base from V and 4 bases from J; bases unmatched to any gene: 7. The CDR3 has 16 amino acids. The V gene's germline CDR1 is MGHRA and CDR2 YSYEKL. Original methodology: Amplified reference gene primers provided the basis for estimating nucleated cell counts. TCRdb's copy holds only in-frame clones and misses some; the assay was immunoSEQ multiplex PCR. V and J calls and clone size are those listed in that table; D and trimming were worked out from the DNA. Of some 59,000 clones listed, roughly 80% are singletons. The sequenced material came from peripheral blood. The rearrangement links TRBV4-1 to TRBJ2-7; 10 bases map to TRBD2. The TCR was taken from a woman aged 55-69 years with acute or convalescent COVID-19. The CDR3 sequence: CASSQAPSGGAYEQYF. DNA for the CDR3: TGCGCCAGCAGCCAAGCCCCAAGCGGGGGGGCGTACGAGCAGTACTTC.